The next 14 T cell receptor beta chains were all read from a single sample in a study of blood T cell repertoires in COVID-19. Sequencing was performed with immunoSEQ multiplex PCR; in TCRdb, only in-frame clones are kept and a portion is missing. The top ten clones hold around 3.2% of a sample with about 160,000 clones, 85% of them seen once. The specimen was peripheral blood. The receptors here all came from a human donor with acute or convalescent COVID-19. The donor label of this sample is uncertain.

This chain's CDR3 is CATSRDVIAGGYNEQFF. The CDR3, as DNA: TGTGCCACCAGCAGAGACGTCATAGCGGGGGGTTACAATGAGCAGTTCTTC. The rearrangement links TRBV15 to TRBJ2-1; TRBD2 matches 10 bases. Germline CDR1 reads LNHNV; CDR2 reads YYDKDF (reference sequence). The length of the CDR3 is 17 residues. J was trimmed by 4 bases and V by 0 bases; bases with no gene match: 6.

The chain employs TRBV30 and TRBJ1-2; D not certain. With 3 bases removed from V and 4 bases from J, the gap between germline ends came to 12 bases. Germline V CDR1 and CDR2: GTSNPN, SVGIG (reference sequence). This CDR3 comprises 13 residues. The DNA for the CDR3 is TGTGCCTGGAGCCATGGCCCTTTCTATGGCTACACCTTC. Protein sequence: CAWSHGPFYGYTF.

V is TRBV7-3 and J is TRBJ1-5; D not certain. V dropped 0 bases and J dropped 5 bases, with 5 bases sitting between them. In germline, CDR1 is SGHTA, CDR2 FQGTGA. The CDR3 covers 13 residues. CDR3 sequence reads: CASSLTRYQPQHF. CDR3 nucleotides: TGTGCCAGCAGCTTAACTAGATATCAGCCCCAGCATTTT.

The chain joins TRBV28 to TRBJ2-1, with TRBD2 as a possible D gene (5 bases). CDR1 is MDHEN and CDR2 is SYDVKM in the germline V gene. Trimming took 8 bases from V and 9 from J, leaving 8 bases between them. The CDR3 sequence is 10 residues long. In nucleotides, the CDR3 is TGTGCCAGCGGAGGCATTGAGCAGTTCTTC. This gives the protein CASGGIEQFF.

This chain joins TRBV6-6 and TRBJ1-3; 10 positions agree with TRBD1. CDR1 and CDR2 (germline): MNHNY, SVGAGI (reference sequence). V trimming: 11 bases; J trimming: 4 bases; junction bases outside the gene matches: 8. The CDR3 sequence is 14 residues long. As DNA, the CDR3 is TGTGCCGGACTGACAGGGGGCGCCGGAAACACCATATATTTT. This sequence encodes CAGLTGGAGNTIYF.

The chain is built from TRBV5-6 and TRBJ2-1, with a tentative D call TRBD2 (7 bases). The V gene's germline CDR1 is SGHDT and CDR2 YYEEEE. This CDR3 is built from 15 residues. V was shortened by 2 bases and J by 4 bases, with 13 bases between the two germline ends. The CDR3 reads CASSLEGGQYNEQFF. For the CDR3, the DNA is TGTGCCAGCAGCTTAGAGGGGGGGCAGTACAATGAGCAGTTCTTC.

This rearrangement joins TRBV19 to TRBJ1-4; D call uncertain. CDR1 and CDR2 (germline): LNHDA, SQIVND (reference sequence). V was cut by 4 bases and J by 4 bases, with 7 bases left in between. The CDR3 loop spans 13 amino acids. The CDR3 DNA follows: TGTGCCAGTAGTACCCTTAATAATGAAAAACTGTTTTTT. This gives the protein CASSTLNNEKLFF. Full variable domain (rest looked up from reference TRBV19 and TRBJ1-4): DGGITQSPKYLFRKEGQNVTLSCEQNLNHDAMYWYRQDPGQGLRLIYYSQIVNDFQKGDIAEGYSVSREKKESFPLTVTSAQKNPTAFYLCASSTLNNEKLFFGSGTQLSVL.

The chain links TRBV7-6 to TRBJ2-3, with 9 bases matching TRBD2. Looked up from germline, CDR1 is SGHVS and CDR2 is FNYEAQ. The J segment lost 4 bases and the V segment lost 2 bases, leaving 7 bases of the junction unmatched. The CDR3 has 16 amino acids. The CDR3 protein is CASSLTAGGPPDTQYF. The CDR3 bases are TGTGCCAGCAGCTTAACGGCGGGGGGGCCCCCAGATACGCAGTATTTT.

The chain uses TRBV7-2 and TRBJ2-3; D is possibly TRBD1 (7 bases). The CDR3 covers 15 residues. CDR1 is SGHTA and CDR2 is FQGNSA in the germline V gene. V dropped 5 bases and J dropped 0 bases, with 12 bases sitting between them. The CDR3 DNA reads as TGTGCCAGCAGCCAGGGGGGATATAGCACAGATACGCAGTATTTT. This codes for CASSQGGYSTDTQYF. Looking up the rest from reference TRBV7-2 and TRBJ2-3 gives the full variable domain: GAGVSQSPSNKVTEKGKDVELRCDPISGHTALYWYRQSLGQGLEFLIYFQGNSAPDKSGLPSDRFSAERTGGSVSTLTIQRTQQEDSAVYLCASSQGGYSTDTQYFGPGTRLTVL.

The chain recombines TRBV24-1 with TRBJ1-5; D gene ambiguous. Per the germline V gene, CDR1 is KGHDR and CDR2 is SFDVKD. The CDR3 loop spans 12 amino acids. V lost 3 bases and J 6 bases, leaving 5 bases between the germline ends. CDR3 nucleotides: TGTGCCACCAGTGATCCGGGTCAGCCCCAGCATTTT. Translating gives CATSDPGQPQHF.

The rearrangement uses TRBV7-3 and TRBJ2-1; 10 bases agree with TRBD2. The trim removed 5 bases at V and 0 bases at J, leaving 13 bases unmatched. Germline V lookup: CDR1 SGHTA, CDR2 FQGTGA. The CDR3 spans 19 residues. This CDR3 reads CASSNRRSGGVGSYNEQFF. The CDR3 DNA sequence: TGTGCCAGCAGCAACAGGAGGAGCGGGGGGGTTGGCTCCTACAATGAGCAGTTCTTC.

This clone was seen more than once but under ten times. This chain connects TRBV5-1 to TRBJ1-4; 7 bases are shared with TRBD1. Trimming took 2 bases from V and 6 from J; bases not matched to a gene: 10. Germline CDR1 and CDR2: SGHRS and YFSETQ. This CDR3 comprises 16 residues. Here the CDR3 DNA reads TGCGCCAGCAGCTTAGGTTCCCGGCAGGGGGATGAAAAACTGTTTTTT. Translating gives CASSLGSRQGDEKLFF.

The sample holds a few counts of this clone. This chain connects TRBV11-2 to TRBJ2-2; 8 bases are shared with TRBD2. CDR3 length: 16 amino acids. Germline values: CDR1 SGHAT, CDR2 FQNNGV. V lost 2 bases and J lost 7; bases outside the gene matches: 9. For the CDR3, the DNA is TGTGCCAGCAGCTTAAATCCGGGGGGGTCCATCGGGGAGCTGTTTTTT. It translates to CASSLNPGGSIGELFF. The full variable domain, completed using reference TRBV11-2 and TRBJ2-2, is EAGVAQSPRYKIIEKRQSVAFWCNPISGHATLYWYQQILGQGPKLLIQFQNNGVVDDSQLPKDRFSAERLKGVDSTLKIQPAKLEDSAVYLCASSLNPGGSIGELFFGEGSRLTVL.

The V and J genes are TRBV6-5 and TRBJ2-3; TRBD2 agrees at 8 bases. This CDR3 has 14 amino acids. The junction had 3 bases not matched to a gene; V was cut back by 4 bases and J by 3 bases. CDR1 is MNHEY, CDR2 SVGAGI, per germline. Here the CDR3 reads CASSLQRGTDTQYF. CDR3 coding DNA: TGTGCCAGCAGTTTGCAGCGGGGGACAGATACGCAGTATTTT.